These 28 T cell receptor beta chains share one sample of origin, sequenced in a study of shared clonotypes between healthy human individuals (dated by TCRdb to between 2020 and 2021). Library preparation was by the immunoSEQ multiplex PCR assay. Sourced from immuneACCESS, this table was stored by TCRdb with only in-frame sequences that have V and J called. A share of the clones is absent; for the studies checked, an unresolved V gene accounts for under half, and the remainder has no known explanation. The table for this sample lists hundreds of thousands of clones; approximately 79% of them were counted only once. The ten largest make up around 1.6% of the sample. The sample was memory CD4+ T cells sorted from blood. Sample cell subset or site, as interpreted from the label and publication: CD45RA-negative fraction. The receptor source for this set is a woman aged 25-40 years in good health.

As regards this clone: At one end the junction does not follow the germline gene, possibly because of a read error. The chain combines TRBV5-6 with TRBJ1-2, with D maybe TRBD1 (6 bases). The germline CDR1 and CDR2 sequences are SGHDT and YYEEEE. The CDR3 runs 11 residues. CDR3 nucleotides: TGTGCCAGCAGCCTAATGGACAGTATTATCTTC. Translation: CASSLMDSIIF.

This chain joins TRBV2 and TRBJ2-4; maybe TRBD2 (8 bases). Germline values: CDR1 SNHLY, CDR2 FYNNEI. The CDR3 has 19 amino acids. The V and J ends lost 4 bases and 0 bases respectively, with 22 bases between them. The CDR3 DNA reads as TGTGCCAGCAGTGGAGGGACAGCGGGAGAATCCATAGCCAAAAACATTCAGTACTTC. Encoded protein: CASSGGTAGESIAKNIQYF.

The rearrangement uses TRBV19 and TRBJ2-1; 12 nucleotides match TRBD2. The CDR3 runs 15 residues. The V and J ends lost 4 bases and 8 bases, in that order; junction bases with no gene match: 6. Germline V gene sequence: CDR1 LNHDA, CDR2 SQIVND (reference sequence). The CDR3 loop reads CASSKLAGGFDEQFF. CDR3 sequence (DNA): TGTGCCAGTAGTAAGCTAGCGGGAGGGTTCGATGAGCAGTTCTTC.

This rearrangement joins TRBV15 to TRBJ2-5, with TRBD2 as a possible D gene (6 bases). Trimming took off 2 bases at V and 1 base at J, with 11 bases between the two ends. The CDR3 totals 15 residues. Germline V CDR1 and CDR2: LNHNV, YYDKDF (reference sequence). CDR3 sequence: CATSRKRARQETQYF. The CDR3, as DNA: TGTGCCACCAGCAGAAAGCGGGCCCGCCAAGAGACCCAGTACTTC.

The chain is built from TRBV18 and TRBJ2-3; D is perhaps TRBD1 (6 bases). The CDR3 runs 16 residues. Per the germline V gene, CDR1 is KGHSH and CDR2 is LQKENI. V lost 2 bases to trimming and J lost 0 bases, with 12 bases between them. Here the CDR3 DNA reads TGTGCCAGCTCACCATATGGACAGTCTAGCACAGATACGCAGTATTTT. Its translation: CASSPYGQSSTDTQYF.

The chain recombines TRBV4-1 with TRBJ1-3; 8 bases map to TRBD1. In germline, CDR1 is MGHRA, CDR2 YSYEKL. The CDR3 is 15 amino acids. V shed 7 bases, J shed 0 bases, and the junction held 5 bases outside the gene matches. The CDR3 DNA is TGCGCCAGCACGGACAGGGCTTTCTCTGGAAACACCATATATTTT. Translating gives CASTDRAFSGNTIYF.

V is TRBV19 and J is TRBJ2-1, with TRBD1 matching 8 bases. After removal of 5 bases from V and 8 bases from J, the junction contained 14 bases not matched to a gene. CDR1 and CDR2 from the germline V gene are LNHDA and SQIVND (reference sequence). This CDR3 region has 16 residues. DNA of the CDR3: TGTGCCAGTAGTTCCCCCATCGGACAGGGAATCGATGAGCAGTTCTTC. Amino acid sequence: CASSSPIGQGIDEQFF.

V is TRBV7-2 and J is TRBJ2-1; D perhaps matches TRBD2 (6 bases). CDR1 is SGHTA, CDR2 FQGNSA, per germline. The germline V and J ends were trimmed by 5 bases and 4 bases, with 18 bases remaining between them. The CDR3 sequence is 16 residues long. As DNA, the CDR3 is TGTGCCAGCAGCCGTCTCGGGACTGGGAAATACAATGAGCAGTTCTTC. Protein: CASSRLGTGKYNEQFF.

V is TRBV4-2 and J is TRBJ2-1, with unresolved D. The CDR3 covers 16 residues. The germline V gene has CDR1 LGHNA and CDR2 YNFKEQ. With 0 bases removed from V and 0 bases from J, the gap between germline ends came to 9 bases. CDR3 in DNA: TGTGCCAGCAGCCAAGACCCCTCACACTCCTACAATGAGCAGTTCTTC. It encodes CASSQDPSHSYNEQFF.

This clone was seen once. The chain employs TRBV19 and TRBJ1-4, with D perhaps matching TRBD1 (5 bases). The CDR3 contains 14 residues. Germline CDR1 is LNHDA and CDR2 is SQIVND (reference sequence). The V end was cut by 2 bases, the J end by 5 bases, with 9 bases between. CDR3 protein: CASSIWAGNEKLFF. The CDR3 nucleotides are TGTGCCAGTAGTATATGGGCAGGGAATGAAAAACTGTTTTTT. Based on the CDR3 plus reference TRBV19 and TRBJ1-4, the full variable domain is DGGITQSPKYLFRKEGQNVTLSCEQNLNHDAMYWYRQDPGQGLRLIYYSQIVNDFQKGDIAEGYSVSREKKESFPLTVTSAQKNPTAFYLCASSIWAGNEKLFFGSGTQLSVL.

J is TRBJ2-5 and V is TRBV7-9; 8 bases map to TRBD2. The DNA matches TRBJ2-7 better at its end, which makes the J call doubtful. The CDR3 spans 18 residues. Germline V gene sequence: CDR1 SEHNR, CDR2 FQNEAQ (reference sequence). DNA for the CDR3: TGTGCCAGCAGCTTAGACCCGACTCGGGGGGGGCTTTCCTACGAGCAGTACTTC. Translating gives CASSLDPTRGGLSYEQYF.

The CDR3 here is CASRRDSVYGYTF. The CDR3 coding sequence is TGTGCCAGCAGGAGAGACAGCGTCTATGGCTACACCTTC. The genes are TRBV6-5 and TRBJ1-2; a possible D gene is TRBD1 (5 bases). The germline V gene encodes CDR1 MNHEY and CDR2 SVGAGI. The CDR3 is 13 amino acids. Trimming took 6 bases from V and 4 from J, leaving 12 bases between them.

The chain joins TRBV10-3 to TRBJ2-7; perhaps TRBD1 as D (5 bases). The CDR3 covers 15 residues. Trimming cost V 4 bases and J 4 bases, with 17 bases left between them. Germline assignment: CDR1 ENHRY and CDR2 SYGVKD. The CDR3, as DNA: TGTGCCATCAGTGGAATAGGGCAGGGAAAATACGAGCAGTACTTC. As protein: CAISGIGQGKYEQYF.

The chain recombines TRBV18 with TRBJ2-1; D unresolved. Per the germline V gene, CDR1 is KGHSH and CDR2 is LQKENI. The length of the CDR3 is 13 residues. V lost 6 bases and J 5 bases, leaving 11 bases between the germline ends. The CDR3 DNA reads TGTGCCAGCTCCATCGTCCCCAACAATGAGCAGTTCTTC. Amino acid sequence: CASSIVPNNEQFF.

The chain recombines TRBV4-1 with TRBJ2-7, with no clear D. The CDR3 loop spans 14 amino acids. Germline-derived CDR1 and CDR2 are MGHRA and YSYEKL. The V end lost 4 bases, the J end lost 5 bases, and 15 bases lay between the germline ends. CDR3 sequence reads: CASSPDRSPDEQYF. The CDR3 nucleotides are TGCGCCAGCAGCCCGGACCGTTCTCCCGACGAGCAGTACTTC.

CDR3 nucleotides: TGTGCCAGCAGTGGTCGGGGGGTTGATACGCAGTATTTT. Encoded protein: CASSGRGVDTQYF. The chain uses TRBV6-1 and TRBJ2-3; 7 bases are shared with TRBD2. Germline V gene lookup returns CDR1 MNHNS and CDR2 SASEGT. The junction had 4 bases not matched to a gene; V was cut back by 4 bases and J by 6 bases. The CDR3 spans 13 residues.

The CDR3 loop reads CATSRDGGLGTDTQYF. CDR3 coding DNA: TGTGCCACCAGCAGAGATGGTGGGCTTGGCACAGATACGCAGTATTTT. V is TRBV15 and J is TRBJ2-3, with D uncertain. There are 16 residues in the CDR3. Trimming removed 0 bases from V and 1 base from J, with 11 bases in between. Germline CDR1 reads LNHNV; CDR2 reads YYDKDF (reference sequence).

As for this clone: This sequence may be a read error, since a much larger clone differs from it by one base. Other nucleotide sequences from this sample produce the same CDR3. The J gene is TRBJ1-2, the V gene TRBV5-4, with 8 bases matching TRBD1. The CDR3 runs to 13 residues. CDR1 and CDR2 (germline): SGHNT, YYREEE (reference sequence). The J segment lost 5 bases and the V segment lost 3 bases, leaving 3 bases of the junction unmatched. The CDR3 DNA is TGTGCCAGCAGCTCCGACAGGGGATATGGCTACACCTTC. It specifies CASSSDRGYGYTF.

The chain joins TRBV9 to TRBJ2-2; 10 bases align to TRBD1. The CDR3 spans 16 residues. Germline lookup yields CDR1 SGDLS and CDR2 YYNGEE. J gave up 3 bases and V 6 bases, and 8 bases lay outside the gene matches. This CDR3 is CASNRPGTGDTGELFF. In DNA, the CDR3 is TGTGCCAGCAACCGACCCGGGACAGGGGACACCGGGGAGCTGTTTTTT.

The gene calls are TRBV30 and TRBJ2-2, with 9 positions matching TRBD2. The V and J ends lost 4 bases and 4 bases, in that order; junction bases with no gene match: 4. Germline CDR1 reads GTSNPN; CDR2 reads SVGIG (reference sequence). The CDR3 totals 14 residues. The CDR3 protein is CAWKVAGATGELFF. The CDR3 DNA reads TGTGCCTGGAAGGTAGCGGGGGCCACCGGGGAGCTGTTTTTT.

This clone was counted a few times. The J gene is TRBJ1-2, the V gene TRBV5-4; D gene ambiguous. This CDR3 has 13 residues. V was clipped by 2 bases and J by 8 bases, with 13 bases between them. The germline V gene has CDR1 SGHNT and CDR2 YYREEE (reference sequence). The CDR3 is CASSFMGSQGYTF. CDR3 DNA: TGTGCCAGCAGCTTTATGGGAAGTCAGGGCTACACCTTC. Looking up the rest from reference TRBV5-4 and TRBJ1-2 gives the full variable domain: ETGVTQSPTHLIKTRGQQVTLRCSSQSGHNTVSWYQQALGQGPQFIFQYYREEENGRGNFPPRFSGLQFPNYSSELNVNALELDDSALYLCASSFMGSQGYTFGSGTRLTVV.

The rearrangement links TRBV28 to TRBJ1-2; TRBD1 is a possible D gene (5 bases). Trimming took off 5 bases at V and 5 bases at J, with 18 bases between the two ends. The V gene's germline CDR1 is MDHEN and CDR2 SYDVKM. The CDR3 has 15 amino acids. CDR3 sequence: CASSPTPQGLYGYTF. DNA of the CDR3: TGTGCCAGCAGTCCCACTCCGCAGGGACTTTATGGCTACACCTTC.

The chain joins TRBV6-1 to TRBJ1-5, with 8 bases fitting TRBD1. The CDR3 length is 15 residues. Germline V lookup: CDR1 MNHNS, CDR2 SASEGT. J was trimmed by 6 bases and V by 2 bases; bases with no gene match: 6. The CDR3 reads CASSERTGIGQPQHF. The CDR3 nucleotides read TGTGCCAGCAGTGAAAGGACAGGGATCGGTCAGCCCCAGCATTTT.

The chain links TRBV2 to TRBJ2-3, with D possibly matching TRBD2 (5 bases). There are 16 residues in the CDR3. Trimming took off 0 bases at V and 0 bases at J, with 10 bases between the two ends. Germline lookup yields CDR1 SNHLY and CDR2 FYNNEI. Written as DNA, the CDR3 is TGTGCCAGCAGTGAAGCGGGCGGACTTAGCACAGATACGCAGTATTTT. Protein sequence: CASSEAGGLSTDTQYF.

Note on this clone: The same CDR3 also results from other DNA sequences found in this sample. The rearrangement uses TRBV5-1 and TRBJ2-7; TRBD2 matches at 8 bases. Trimming at V came to 0 bases and at J to 6 bases, leaving 2 bases not matched to a gene. Germline assignment: CDR1 SGHRS and CDR2 YFSETQ. This CDR3 region has 13 residues. CDR3 loop: CASSLAGGPEQYF. CDR3 DNA: TGCGCCAGCAGCTTGGCGGGAGGGCCCGAGCAGTACTTC.

Remarks on this clone: Other DNA sequences of this sample code for an identical CDR3. V usage is TRBV5-1 and J usage is TRBJ2-1, with D tentatively TRBD2 (6 bases). This CDR3 spans 15 amino acids. Germline CDR1 is SGHRS and CDR2 is YFSETQ. Trimming stripped 2 bases from V and 0 bases from J, with 9 bases between. Here the CDR3 DNA reads TGCGCCAGCAGCTTAACTAGCCACTCCTACAATGAGCAGTTCTTC. This translates into CASSLTSHSYNEQFF.

This clone was seen a few times. The chain is built from TRBV21-1 and TRBJ2-5; the DNA was not used to check the table's D call, TRBD1. TRBV21-1 is a known pseudogene. The CDR3 loop spans 16 amino acids. The CDR3 DNA follows: TGTGCCAGCAGCAGAGTTAGGGGACAGGGGCGCAGGACCCAGTACTTC. Translating gives CASSRVRGQGRRTQYF.

The J gene is TRBJ2-3, the V gene TRBV27, with 8 bases matching TRBD2. Trimming took 10 bases from V and 7 from J; bases not matched to a gene: 13. Germline-derived CDR1 and CDR2 are MNHEY and SMNVEV (reference sequence). The CDR3 has 14 amino acids. The CDR3 region is CATGAAGVAHTQYF. CDR3 nucleotide sequence: TGTGCCACGGGAGCAGCGGGAGTCGCTCATACGCAGTATTTT.